This note documents a single T cell receptor (beta chain) sequence. Its antigen is not known. This entry is derived from a study of STAT5B mutations in CD4+ large granular lymphocyte leukemia. Study outcomes and limitations: Over 20% of private leukemic clonotypes occurred rarely in other patients' non-leukemic repertoires. Compared with healthy controls (2/35), patient top clones favored TRBV06 (8/27).

The assay was immunoSEQ multiplex PCR, and TCRdb's table has in-frame clones only and misses some. The sample has more than 30,000 clones; roughly 71% are singletons. Buffy coats from healthy blood donors served as controls. The CDR3 has 10 amino acids. CDR1 SQVTM and CDR2 ANQGSEA come from the germline V gene. Trimming pared 4 bases from V and 8 bases from J, leaving 8 bases between. The sequencing sample was made of CD4+ T cells from blood buffy coats. The receptor was derived from a human donor in good health. The chain carries TRBV29-1 and TRBJ1-1; D gene ambiguous. In DNA form, the CDR3 reads TGCAGCGTTGCGTGGACGGAAGCTTTCTTT. It codes for CSVAWTEAFF.